The 5 T cell receptor beta chains below were found in one sample sequenced in a study of OX40 agonist ivuxolimab in advanced cancers. Data came from immunoSEQ multiplex PCR; TCRdb stores just in-frame clones and leaves some out. The data hold about 79,000 clones, with about 84% observed a single time. The sample in question was CD4+ or CD8+ T cells sorted from blood, obtained in a trial of the OX40 agonist ivuxolimab. The receptors originated from an adult with an advanced solid tumor such as melanoma, head and neck, liver or kidney cancer.

The chain couples TRBV30 to TRBJ1-2; the match to TRBD1 covers 7 bases. The CDR3 contains 12 residues. Germline loops: CDR1 GTSNPN, CDR2 SVGIG (reference sequence). The CDR3 spells CASNRGEEGYTF. CDR3 sequence (DNA): TGTGCATCGAACAGGGGCGAGGAAGGCTACACCTTC.

This chain joins TRBV18 and TRBJ1-6; 7 positions agree with TRBD1. V was clipped by 6 bases and J by 7 bases; unmatched bases: 9. The CDR3 loop spans 15 amino acids. Per the germline V gene, CDR1 is KGHSH and CDR2 is LQKENI. CDR3 coding DNA: TGTGCCAGCTCCCGCGCCCCGGGACAGAATTCACCCCTCCACTTT. It encodes CASSRAPGQNSPLHF. The variable domain in full, completed from reference TRBV18 and TRBJ1-6, reads NAGVMQNPRHLVRRRGQEARLRCSPMKGHSHVYWYRQLPEEGLKFMVYLQKENIIDESGMPKERFSAEFPKEGPSILRIQQVVRGDSAAYFCASSRAPGQNSPLHFGNGTRLTVT.

The chain joins TRBV30 to TRBJ1-6, with D tentatively TRBD1 (5 bases). The germline CDR1 and CDR2 sequences are GTSNPN and SVGIG (reference sequence). Trimming took off 2 bases at V and 12 bases at J, with 8 bases between the two ends. CDR3 length equals 11 residues. CDR3 in DNA: TGTGCCTGGAGTCTTCAGGGACCCCTCCACTTT. This sequence encodes CAWSLQGPLHF.

This clone was seen just once. This chain joins TRBV6-5 and TRBJ1-4; no clear D gene. Trimming left V 4 bases short and J 2 bases short, with 8 bases between. CDR3 size: 14 residues. The germline V gene encodes CDR1 MNHEY and CDR2 SVGAGI. The CDR3 sequence is CASSFRRTNEKLFF. Written as DNA, the CDR3 is TGTGCCAGCAGTTTCAGGCGGACTAATGAAAAACTGTTTTTT.

The rearrangement joins TRBV9 to TRBJ1-2, with D hard to call. With 4 bases removed from V and 4 bases from J, the gap between germline ends came to 11 bases. This CDR3 region has 13 residues. Germline V lookup: CDR1 SGDLS, CDR2 YYNGEE. This CDR3 is CASSPRTRYGYTF. CDR3 nucleotide sequence: TGTGCCAGCAGCCCCCGGACCCGCTATGGCTACACCTTC. The full variable domain, with the rest looked up from reference TRBV9 and TRBJ1-2, is DSGVTQTPKHLITATGQRVTLRCSPRSGDLSVYWYQQSLDQGLQFLIQYYNGEERAKGNILERFSAQQFPDLHSELNLSSLELGDSALYFCASSPRTRYGYTFGSGTRLTVV.